This entry describes one TCR beta chain. Looked up from germline, CDR1 is MDHEN and CDR2 is SYDVKM. CDR3 size: 13 residues. The ends were cut back, 6 bases at V and 3 bases at J, with 12 bases in the middle. For every subset, genomic DNA was evenly distributed across several immunoSEQ plates. Libraries were prepared by immunoSEQ multiplex PCR; TCRdb keeps only in-frame clonotypes and omits some of them. The sample records over 2 million clones, around 93% being singletons. This sample was included in a study of shared clonotypes between healthy human individuals. Study-level background: Per donor, CD8 memory used one plate, CD8 naive used two, CD4 memory used three and CD4 naive used three.

This clonotype originated in a man aged 18 to 29 in good health. Some clones in this sample may be carry-over from other donors' samples. The sequencing sample was made of naive CD4+ T cells from PBMCs. The subset: CD45RA+ positively selected. The chain links TRBV28 to TRBJ2-7, with D maybe TRBD2 (5 bases). The CDR3 DNA reads as TGTGCCAGCAGGTTGGGCGGACTCTACGAGCAGTACTTC. Its protein is CASRLGGLYEQYF.